Listed here are 7 T cell receptor beta chains from one sample, sequenced in a study of blood T cell repertoires in COVID-19 (dated by TCRdb to the early 2020s). The library was built by means of the immunoSEQ multiplex PCR assay. TCRdb obtained this table from immuneACCESS and retained in-frame rearrangements with V and J assigned. These tables miss some clones; where compared with another copy, unresolved V genes account for less than half of the shortfall, and the remainder is unexplained. Counted in this sample were roughly 200,000 clones; nearly 90% of them appeared once. About 22% of the sample lies in the top ten. The specimen sequenced was peripheral blood. Receptors originate from a man in his fifties or sixties with active or convalescent COVID-19.

This clone has a handful of counts. V gene TRBV11-2 combines with J gene TRBJ1-3; TRBD1 matches 7 bases. CDR3 length: 16 residues. V lost 4 bases, J lost 1 base, and 7 bases stayed unmatched. In germline, CDR1 is SGHAT, CDR2 FQNNGV. The CDR3 DNA reads as TGTGCCAGCAGCTCCCCAAAGACAGGGTCTGGAAACACCATATATTTT. Protein product: CASSSPKTGSGNTIYF.

Only a few counts were recorded for this clone. Other DNA sequences of this sample code for an identical CDR3. The V gene is TRBV7-9, the J gene TRBJ2-7; 7 bases agree with TRBD1. The CDR3 runs 14 residues. Unmatched junction bases numbered 5, after V lost 2 bases and J lost 4 bases. Per the germline V gene, CDR1 is SEHNR and CDR2 is FQNEAQ (reference sequence). The CDR3 is CASSLTGVVYEQYF. In DNA, the CDR3 is TGTGCCAGCAGCTTAACAGGGGTGGTTTACGAGCAGTACTTC.

The chain carries TRBV11-1 and TRBJ1-2; 10 bases are shared with TRBD1. Germline V gene lookup returns CDR1 SGHAT and CDR2 FQDESV (reference sequence). V shed 3 bases and J 5 bases; nucleotides not matched to a gene: 3. The CDR3 is made up of 14 amino acids. The CDR3 is CASSLDRGKYGYTF. For the CDR3, the DNA is TGTGCCAGCAGCTTGGACAGGGGGAAGTATGGCTACACCTTC.

The V call is TRBV5-8, the J call TRBJ1-5, with 8 nucleotides matching TRBD1. Per the germline V gene, CDR1 is SGHTS and CDR2 is YDEGEE. V shed 3 bases and J 7 bases; nucleotides not matched to a gene: 12. This CDR3 spans 16 amino acids. The CDR3 DNA reads as TGTGCCAGCAGCTCGCAGGGGGCGCGGGGAGGACAGCCCCAGCATTTT. This translates into CASSSQGARGGQPQHF. Supplemented by reference TRBV5-8 and TRBJ1-5, the full variable domain reads EAGVTQSPTHLIKTRGQQATLRCSPISGHTSVYWYQQALGLGLQFLLWYDEGEERNRGNFPPRFSGRQFPNYSSELNVNALELEDSALYLCASSSQGARGGQPQHFGDGTRLSIL.

The V gene is TRBV28, the J gene TRBJ2-7, with D possibly TRBD1 on 6 matching bases. Germline V gives CDR1 MDHEN, CDR2 SYDVKM. The length of the CDR3 is 14 residues. Trimming shortened V by 6 bases and J by 4 bases, and 16 bases separated the two germline ends. The DNA of the CDR3 is TGTGCCAGCAGGTATTCGACAGGTTCTTACGAGCAGTACTTC. Amino acid sequence: CASRYSTGSYEQYF.

The rearrangement joins TRBV4-1 to TRBJ2-5; D is unresolved. Per the germline V gene, CDR1 is MGHRA and CDR2 is YSYEKL. CDR3 length: 14 amino acids. Trimming removed 0 bases from V and 5 bases from J, with 10 bases in between. The CDR3 nucleotides are TGCGCCAGCAGCCAAGACCCCCGGGTGGAGACCCAGTACTTC. Protein: CASSQDPRVETQYF.

J is TRBJ2-1 and V is TRBV29-1, with D tentatively TRBD2 (5 bases). Germline V gene sequence: CDR1 SQVTM, CDR2 ANQGSEA. Trimming cost V 3 bases and J 5 bases, with 14 bases left between them. This CDR3 has 14 residues. The DNA of the CDR3 is TGCAGCGTTGACGCCCAGCGGAATCACAATGAGCAGTTCTTC. It is translated as CSVDAQRNHNEQFF.